These 12 T cell receptor beta chains came from one sample sequenced in a study of blood T cell repertoires in COVID-19. Clones were sequenced by immunoSEQ multiplex PCR, and TCRdb holds only the in-frame ones, with some missing. The sample contains about 180,000 clones, about 88% of which appear only once. The specimen was PBMCs or T cells enriched from blood (not recorded which). These receptor sequences come from a young woman who had recovered from COVID-19.

The chain carries TRBV5-1 and TRBJ2-3; no definite D call. V lost 0 bases to trimming and J lost 8 bases, with 13 bases between them. Germline V gene lookup returns CDR1 SGHRS and CDR2 YFSETQ. The CDR3 extends over 14 amino acids. The CDR3 nucleotides read TGCGCCAGCAGCTTGGATCTGGGTGGAGTTACGCAGTATTTT. Its translation: CASSLDLGGVTQYF.

The rearrangement joins TRBV7-8 to TRBJ2-1, with 8 bases fitting TRBD2. The CDR3 is made up of 18 amino acids. Germline V lookup: CDR1 SGHVS, CDR2 FQNEAQ. The V and J ends lost 1 base and 6 bases, in that order; junction bases with no gene match: 14. CDR3 coding DNA: TGTGCCAGCAGCTTAGTTCGGGCGCCACTAGCGGTCCTCAATGAGCAGTTCTTC. Amino acids: CASSLVRAPLAVLNEQFF.

J is TRBJ2-7 and V is TRBV9, with 14 bases aligning to TRBD2. CDR1 is SGDLS, CDR2 YYNGEE, per germline. CDR3 length: 16 residues. V lost 0 bases to trimming and J lost 3 bases; unmatched junction nucleotides: 2. The CDR3 DNA reads TGTGCCAGCAGCGTAGGGGGACTAGCGGGAGTCTACGAGCAGTACTTC. Amino acids: CASSVGGLAGVYEQYF.

The genes are TRBV6-5 and TRBJ1-2; 7 bases align to TRBD1. This CDR3 is 14 amino acids long. CDR1 MNHEY and CDR2 SVGAGI come from the germline V gene. The V and J ends lost 2 bases and 4 bases, in that order; junction bases with no gene match: 4. The CDR3 DNA follows: TGTGCCAGCAGTTACGGGGACAGCCTCTATGGCTACACCTTC. It codes for CASSYGDSLYGYTF.

Details on this clone: The same CDR3 is also encoded by other DNA sequences in this sample. The gene calls are TRBV5-4 and TRBJ1-1; D is ambiguous. Germline values: CDR1 SGHNT, CDR2 YYREEE (reference sequence). V was shortened by 0 bases and J by 1 base, with 10 bases between the two germline ends. This CDR3 is 15 amino acids long. The CDR3 sequence is CASSLVGRGNTEAFF. DNA for the CDR3: TGTGCCAGCAGCTTGGTGGGCCGGGGGAACACTGAAGCTTTCTTT.

The J gene is TRBJ2-1, the V gene TRBV19; D is uncertain. Germline lookup yields CDR1 LNHDA and CDR2 SQIVND (reference sequence). The CDR3 has 13 amino acids. V shed 2 bases and J shed 4 bases, with 6 bases lying between them. In nucleotides, the CDR3 is TGTGCCAGTAGTATATATCTTTACAATGAGCAGTTCTTC. This sequence encodes CASSIYLYNEQFF.

This chain joins TRBV25-1 and TRBJ2-4; TRBD1 matches at 8 bases. Germline V gene data show CDR1 as MGHDK and CDR2 as SYGVNS. The CDR3 sequence is 11 residues long. V lost 8 bases, J lost 6 bases, and 0 bases stayed unmatched. CDR3 in amino acids: CASGQGNIQYF. CDR3 DNA sequence: TGTGCCAGCGGACAGGGAAACATTCAGTACTTC. The variable domain in full, completed from reference TRBV25-1 and TRBJ2-4, reads EADIYQTPRYLVIGTGKKITLECSQTMGHDKMYWYQQDPGMELHLIHYSYGVNSTEKGDLSSESTVSRIRTEHFPLTLESARPSHTSQYLCASGQGNIQYFGAGTRLSVL.

This chain links TRBV10-3 with TRBJ1-1; D is unresolved. From germline, CDR1 is ENHRY and CDR2 SYGVKD. Deletions cut 0 bases from V and 0 bases from J, with 5 bases between. The CDR3 runs 14 residues. DNA of the CDR3: TGTGCCATCAGTGAGTCGAGGGTGAACACTGAAGCTTTCTTT. Protein: CAISESRVNTEAFF.

As concerns this clone: Other DNA sequences in the same sample also yield this CDR3. This chain uses TRBV6-5 with TRBJ1-1; TRBD1 might be the D (5 bases). Germline V gene data show CDR1 as MNHEY and CDR2 as SVGAGI. V lost 6 bases and J 1 base, leaving 9 bases between the germline ends. CDR3 length: 13 amino acids. CDR3 sequence: CASSRGGNTEAFF. The CDR3, as DNA: TGTGCCAGCAGCCGCGGGGGGAACACTGAAGCTTTCTTT.

The chain is built from TRBV18 and TRBJ1-5, with TRBD1 as a possible D gene (6 bases). CDR3 length: 14 residues. Germline V gene sequence: CDR1 KGHSH, CDR2 LQKENI. The V gene lost 3 bases and the J gene lost 0 bases, with 6 bases spanning the gap. The CDR3 region has the DNA TGTGCCAGCTCACCCAGGGGTAGCAATCAGCCCCAGCATTTT. This codes for CASSPRGSNQPQHF. The whole variable domain, filled in from reference TRBV18 and TRBJ1-5, reads NAGVMQNPRHLVRRRGQEARLRCSPMKGHSHVYWYRQLPEEGLKFMVYLQKENIIDESGMPKERFSAEFPKEGPSILRIQQVVRGDSAAYFCASSPRGSNQPQHFGDGTRLSIL.

The rearrangement links TRBV28 to TRBJ2-3; 7 nucleotides align to TRBD1. Per the germline V gene, CDR1 is MDHEN and CDR2 is SYDVKM. The CDR3 has 15 residues. J was trimmed by 4 bases and V by 6 bases; bases with no gene match: 10. CDR3 in DNA: TGTGCCAGCAGCCATGGGACAGCTAAGTCAGATACGCAGTATTTT. Its translation is CASSHGTAKSDTQYF.

This clone was recorded a few times. J is TRBJ1-5 and V is TRBV28; D gene ambiguous. The CDR3 is made up of 16 amino acids. Germline loops: CDR1 MDHEN, CDR2 SYDVKM. V gave up 1 base and J gave up 1 base, with 11 bases separating them. CDR3: CASSLLGGRSNQPQHF. CDR3 DNA: TGTGCCAGCAGTTTATTGGGAGGGAGAAGCAATCAGCCCCAGCATTTT.